The rows below give T cell receptor beta chains drawn from one sample of a study of follicular helper T cells after annual influenza vaccination. Profiling relied on immunoSEQ multiplex PCR, and the TCRdb table lists in-frame clones only, not all of them. The sample has around 10,000 clones, over 75% seen once; the top ten hold less than 4.5%. Sample: CXCR5+ CD38- circulating T follicular helper cells from blood, taken on the day of influenza vaccination. These receptors came from an adult who received the influenza vaccine. Both conserved end residues are part of each CDR3. Each record gives: J gene, D gene, clone size, V gene, CDR3 protein, CDR3 DNA. A D gene is named only where the DNA matches it firmly. Not all rows give a size; the values are once, few, many and, for expanded clones, a class.

j_gene: TRBJ1-1; d_gene: .; abundance: .; v_gene: TRBV2; CDR3aa: CASRGSRNTEAFF; CDR3nt: TGTGCCAGCAGGGGATCAAGGAACACTGAAGCTTTCTTT
j_gene: TRBJ2-3; d_gene: TRBD2; abundance: .; v_gene: TRBV4-2; CDR3aa: CASSQVASGRTDTQYF; CDR3nt: TGTGCCAGCAGCCAAGTTGCTAGCGGGAGGACAGATACGCAGTATTTT
j_gene: TRBJ1-5; d_gene: TRBD1; abundance: once; v_gene: TRBV7-2; CDR3aa: CASSEGAGQPQHF; CDR3nt: TGTGCCAGCAGCGAGGGGGCCGGTCAGCCCCAGCATTTT
j_gene: TRBJ2-2; d_gene: .; abundance: .; v_gene: TRBV9; CDR3aa: CASSMNGELFF; CDR3nt: TGTGCCAGCAGCATGAACGGGGAGCTGTTTTTT
j_gene: TRBJ2-7; d_gene: .; abundance: .; v_gene: TRBV29-1; CDR3aa: CSVGTAYEQYF; CDR3nt: TGCAGCGTTGGGACAGCCTACGAGCAGTACTTC
j_gene: TRBJ2-5; d_gene: .; abundance: .; v_gene: TRBV14; CDR3aa: CASSQIGRNPETQYF; CDR3nt: TGTGCCAGCAGCCAAATCGGTCGGAACCCAGAGACCCAGTACTTC
j_gene: TRBJ1-2; d_gene: .; abundance: few; v_gene: TRBV7-8; CDR3aa: CASSLHRDGYTF; CDR3nt: TGTGCCAGCAGCTTACACAGGGATGGCTACACCTTC
j_gene: TRBJ1-5; d_gene: .; abundance: .; v_gene: TRBV7-2; CDR3aa: CASSLFLDQPQHF; CDR3nt: TGTGCCAGCAGCTTATTCTTGGATCAGCCCCAGCATTTT
j_gene: TRBJ2-3; d_gene: TRBD2; abundance: .; v_gene: TRBV5-1; CDR3aa: CASSLTGLAGTVDTQYF; CDR3nt: TGCGCCAGCAGCTTAACGGGACTAGCGGGGACCGTAGATACGCAGTATTTT
j_gene: TRBJ2-5; d_gene: TRBD2; abundance: .; v_gene: TRBV5-8; CDR3aa: CASSSGTSGGETQYF; CDR3nt: TGTGCCAGCAGCTCCGGGACTAGCGGGGGGGAGACCCAGTACTTC
j_gene: TRBJ2-5; d_gene: TRBD2; abundance: .; v_gene: TRBV5-4; CDR3aa: CASSSNGGAQETQYF; CDR3nt: TGTGCCAGCAGCTCAAACGGGGGGGCCCAAGAGACCCAGTACTTC
j_gene: TRBJ2-1; d_gene: .; abundance: .; v_gene: TRBV6-6; CDR3aa: CASSLAGKIGNEQFF; CDR3nt: TGTGCCAGCAGTTTGGCGGGGAAGATAGGCAATGAGCAGTTCTTC
j_gene: TRBJ2-5; d_gene: TRBD2; abundance: .; v_gene: TRBV5-1; CDR3aa: CASSLVIGGSGETQYF; CDR3nt: TGCGCCAGCAGCTTGGTTATTGGCGGGAGCGGAGAGACCCAGTACTTC
j_gene: TRBJ2-5; d_gene: .; abundance: .; v_gene: TRBV6-6; CDR3aa: CASTLSVGETQYF; CDR3nt: TGTGCCAGCACTCTTAGTGTGGGGGAGACCCAGTACTTC
j_gene: TRBJ2-5; d_gene: TRBD2; abundance: .; v_gene: TRBV19; CDR3aa: CASSIAGLQETQYF; CDR3nt: TGTGCCAGTAGTATAGCGGGACTACAAGAGACCCAGTACTTC
j_gene: TRBJ1-2; d_gene: .; abundance: .; v_gene: TRBV5-1; CDR3aa: CASSFQQNYGYTF; CDR3nt: TGCGCCAGCAGCTTTCAGCAGAACTATGGCTACACCTTC
j_gene: TRBJ2-5; d_gene: TRBD1; abundance: .; v_gene: TRBV4-2; CDR3aa: CASSPGQGERQYF; CDR3nt: TGTGCCAGCAGTCCAGGACAGGGGGAAAGGCAGTACTTC
j_gene: TRBJ2-3; d_gene: .; abundance: .; v_gene: TRBV27; CDR3aa: CASSLRAPGPGPTDTQYF; CDR3nt: TGTGCCAGCAGTTTAAGGGCCCCGGGCCCAGGACCCACAGATACGCAGTATTTT
j_gene: TRBJ2-1; d_gene: .; abundance: .; v_gene: TRBV6-5; CDR3aa: CASRFGGEQFF; CDR3nt: TGTGCCAGCAGGTTTGGAGGAGAGCAGTTCTTC
j_gene: TRBJ1-1; d_gene: .; abundance: .; v_gene: TRBV7-2; CDR3aa: CASSAGQLNTEAFF; CDR3nt: TGTGCCAGCAGCGCTGGACAGTTGAACACTGAAGCTTTCTTT
j_gene: TRBJ2-3; d_gene: .; abundance: .; v_gene: TRBV30; CDR3aa: CASGQKNTDTQYF; CDR3nt: TGTGCCTCGGGTCAGAAGAACACAGATACGCAGTATTTT
j_gene: TRBJ1-4; d_gene: TRBD1; abundance: .; v_gene: TRBV28; CDR3aa: CASSEQGTYNEKLFF; CDR3nt: TGTGCCAGCAGTGAACAGGGGACCTATAATGAAAAACTGTTTTTT
j_gene: TRBJ2-7; d_gene: .; abundance: few; v_gene: TRBV4-2; CDR3aa: CASSQTTGQYEQYF; CDR3nt: TGTGCCAGCAGCCAAACAACAGGCCAGTACGAGCAGTACTTC
j_gene: TRBJ1-5; d_gene: TRBD1; abundance: .; v_gene: TRBV11-2; CDR3aa: CASSEGAGQPQHF; CDR3nt: TGTGCCAGCAGCGAGGGGGCCGGTCAGCCCCAGCATTTT
j_gene: TRBJ1-2; d_gene: .; abundance: few; v_gene: TRBV5-6; CDR3aa: CASSLGAGVSYTF; CDR3nt: TGTGCCAGCAGCTTGGGGGCAGGGGTAAGCTACACCTTC
j_gene: TRBJ2-2; d_gene: .; abundance: .; v_gene: TRBV5-5; CDR3aa: CASSLDTGYGELFF; CDR3nt: TGTGCCAGCAGCTTGGATACTGGCTACGGGGAGCTGTTTTTT
j_gene: TRBJ2-1; d_gene: .; abundance: .; v_gene: TRBV19; CDR3aa: CASSWQVNNEQFF; CDR3nt: TGTGCCAGTAGTTGGCAGGTAAACAATGAGCAGTTCTTC
j_gene: TRBJ2-1; d_gene: TRBD2; abundance: once; v_gene: TRBV4-1; CDR3aa: CASSQDLAVGREFF; CDR3nt: TGCGCCAGCAGCCAAGATCTAGCGGTGGGCCGGGAGTTCTTC